This passage covers 14 T cell receptor beta chains from one sample sequenced in a study of blood T cell repertoires in COVID-19. The assay was immunoSEQ multiplex PCR, and TCRdb's table has in-frame clones only and misses some. The sample has about 480,000 clones, approximately 90% seen once; the top ten hold 6.5% to 9.5%. Sequencing input: PBMCs or T cells enriched from blood (not recorded which). These receptors were collected from a woman in her sixties or seventies who had recovered from COVID-19.

Ten or more counts support this clone. J is TRBJ2-7 and V is TRBV4-1; TRBD1 matches 9 bases. The CDR3 sequence is 15 residues long. J was trimmed by 6 bases and V by 6 bases; bases with no gene match: 12. Germline CDR1 reads MGHRA; CDR2 reads YSYEKL. CDR3 amino acids: CASSQGPDRGGEQYF. The CDR3 DNA sequence: TGCGCCAGCAGTCAGGGTCCGGACAGGGGAGGCGAGCAGTACTTC.

This chain connects TRBV4-1 to TRBJ2-7; tentatively, D is TRBD1 (6 bases). The CDR3 consists of 15 residues. V dropped 1 base and J dropped 6 bases, with 16 bases sitting between them. The V gene's germline CDR1 is MGHRA and CDR2 YSYEKL. CDR3 in DNA: TGCGCCAGCAGCCAAGTTGCTGCAGGGGACGTCGAGCAGTACGTC. This codes for CASSQVAAGDVEQYV.

The chain uses TRBV2 and TRBJ1-4; D perhaps matches TRBD1 (5 bases). The CDR3 loop spans 13 amino acids. Trimming took 7 bases from V and 5 from J, leaving 11 bases between them. Germline assignment: CDR1 SNHLY and CDR2 FYNNEI. The CDR3 spells CASIKEGNEKLFF. In DNA, the CDR3 is TGTGCCAGCATTAAGGAGGGGAATGAAAAACTGTTTTTT.

V gene TRBV30 combines with J gene TRBJ1-5, with 11 bases that match TRBD1. Germline lookup yields CDR1 GTSNPN and CDR2 SVGIG (reference sequence). CDR3 length: 14 amino acids. V lost 5 bases to trimming and J lost 6 bases; unmatched junction nucleotides: 6. The CDR3 spells CAWFCGTGGQPQHF. In DNA, the CDR3 is TGTGCCTGGTTTTGCGGGACAGGGGGTCAGCCCCAGCATTTT.

This clone was observed a handful of times. J is TRBJ1-2 and V is TRBV10-3, with TRBD1 matching 8 bases. Germline CDR1 and CDR2: ENHRY and SYGVKD. The CDR3 totals 13 residues. Trimming removed 6 bases from V and 8 bases from J; junction bases left unmatched: 8. CDR3: CAIRVTGGHGYTF. In DNA form, the CDR3 reads TGTGCCATCAGGGTCACAGGGGGGCACGGCTACACCTTC.

The chain has TRBV30 and TRBJ1-5; weak D call: TRBD1 (5 bases). In germline, CDR1 is GTSNPN, CDR2 SVGIG (reference sequence). The V gene lost 3 bases and the J gene lost 3 bases, with 18 bases spanning the gap. CDR3 length equals 16 residues. CDR3 residues: CAWSKEVTGHNQPQHF. The CDR3, as DNA: TGTGCCTGGAGCAAAGAGGTCACAGGCCACAATCAGCCCCAGCATTTT.

The gene calls are TRBV10-3 and TRBJ1-5; a weak D match, TRBD1 (6 bases). The CDR3 has 14 amino acids. Germline loops: CDR1 ENHRY, CDR2 SYGVKD. Trimming stripped 5 bases from V and 0 bases from J, with 8 bases between. The CDR3 is CAISTGNSNQPQHF. DNA for the CDR3: TGTGCCATCAGTACAGGGAATAGCAATCAGCCCCAGCATTTT.

V is TRBV2 and J is TRBJ1-4; TRBD1 aligns across 8 bases. With V trimmed by 5 bases and J by 3 bases, 5 bases remained unmatched. Looked up from germline, CDR1 is SNHLY and CDR2 is FYNNEI. The CDR3 is 15 amino acids. This chain's CDR3 is CASSPPTGANEKLFF. For the CDR3, the DNA is TGTGCCAGCAGTCCTCCGACAGGGGCTAATGAAAAACTGTTTTTT.

The rearrangement uses TRBV5-1 and TRBJ1-6, with 7 bases fitting TRBD1. Per the germline V gene, CDR1 is SGHRS and CDR2 is YFSETQ. J lost 5 bases, V lost 7 bases, and 15 bases had no gene match. The CDR3 contains 17 residues. In DNA form, the CDR3 reads TGCGCCAGCGCCTTTGACAGGGTAGAGGGGGATAATTCACCCCTCCACTTT. Translated: CASAFDRVEGDNSPLHF.

The table lists this clone with a count of one. The chain uses TRBV20-1 and TRBJ2-1, with D unresolved. Trimming pared 5 bases from V and 8 bases from J, leaving 10 bases between. The CDR3 sequence is 11 residues long. Germline assignment: CDR1 DFQATT and CDR2 SNEGSKA (reference sequence). CDR3 sequence: CSAGRVDEQFF. The CDR3 coding sequence is TGCAGTGCTGGTCGGGTCGATGAGCAGTTCTTC.

The gene calls are TRBV25-1 and TRBJ2-1; 10 nucleotides match TRBD2. J gave up 12 bases and V 5 bases, and 7 bases lay outside the gene matches. Germline CDR1 MGHDK, CDR2 SYGVNS. The CDR3 runs 13 residues. CDR3 protein: CASSHPSGGRQFF. CDR3 nucleotide sequence: TGTGCCAGCAGTCATCCTAGCGGGGGCCGGCAGTTCTTC.

The table lists this clone with a count of one. CDR3 region: CASSLVGTGAEKLFF. The DNA for the CDR3 is TGCGCCAGCAGCTTGGTTGGGACAGGGGCTGAAAAACTGTTTTTT. The J gene is TRBJ1-4, the V gene TRBV5-1; 10 bases are shared with TRBD1. This CDR3 has 15 amino acids. The V gene's germline CDR1 is SGHRS and CDR2 YFSETQ. V shed 0 bases, J shed 7 bases, and the junction held 3 bases outside the gene matches.

The chain carries TRBV5-6 and TRBJ1-4, with 9 bases matching TRBD1. With 4 bases clipped from V and 10 bases from J, the junction kept 8 bases outside the gene matches. The CDR3 contains 14 residues. CDR1 and CDR2 (germline): SGHDT, YYEEEE. Here the CDR3 reads CASSPDRGGVKLFF. The CDR3 coding sequence is TGTGCCAGCAGCCCGGACAGGGGTGGAGTAAAACTGTTTTTT. The whole variable domain, filled in from reference TRBV5-6 and TRBJ1-4, reads DAGVTQSPTHLIKTRGQQVTLRCSPKSGHDTVSWYQQALGQGPQFIFQYYEEEERQRGNFPDRFSGHQFPNYSSELNVNALLLGDSALYLCASSPDRGGVKLFFGSGTQLSVL.

The V and J genes are TRBV30 and TRBJ1-6; TRBD1 aligns across 7 bases. Losses at the gene ends were 2 bases for V and 9 bases for J; bases not matched to a gene: 13. Germline V CDR1 and CDR2: GTSNPN, SVGIG (reference sequence). This CDR3 contains 16 residues. The CDR3, as DNA: TGTGCCTGGAGTATAGAGGGACAGTGGAGTGCTTCACCCCTCCACTTT. As protein: CAWSIEGQWSASPLHF.